These 14 T cell receptor beta chains share one sample of origin, sequenced in a study of post-analysis software for immune sequencing data. No antigens are known for them. Study results and caveats: Relative to controls, patients had roughly five TRBV segments at higher frequency, with TRBV5-6, TRBV5-1 and TRBV20-1 among these.

TCR beta cDNA libraries had unique molecular identifiers. Using its own MiXCR run on the PCR reads, TCRdb lists one record per CDR3 protein. The data hold about 210,000 distinct CDR3 sequences, with around 30% observed a single time. The sample consisted of blood. The source of these receptors is a girl aged 2-17 years with multiple sclerosis.

This clonotype showed up just once. A read error may explain this, as a much larger clone is one base away. The J gene is TRBJ2-7, the V gene TRBV6-1; TRBD2 matches at 7 bases. The CDR3 is 14 residues long. Per the germline V gene, CDR1 is MNHNS and CDR2 is SASEGT. The V gene end was trimmed by 6 bases and the J gene end by 6 bases; junction bases not matched to a gene: 11. CDR3 in DNA: TGTGCCAGCAGGATCGGACTAGGAGGTGGCGAGCAGTACTTC. Protein product: CASRIGLGGGEQYF.

Comments on this clonotype: One base away lies a much larger clone, so this may be a sequencing read error. J is TRBJ2-5 and V is TRBV10-3; 9 nucleotides agree with TRBD2. The J call may not be correct, given that the DNA end is closer to TRBJ2-7. Germline lookup yields CDR1 ENHRY and CDR2 SYGVKD. This CDR3 is built from 15 residues. CDR3 DNA sequence: TGTGCCGTCAGTGGAGCGGGAGGAGGGGTTGTCGAGCAGTACTTC. Protein product: CAVSGAGGGVVEQYF.

As regards this clonotype: Likely a read error: the CDR3 ends without its conserved phenylalanine or tryptophan. The chain employs TRBV2 and TRBJ1-2; TRBD1 might be the D (6 bases). This CDR3 has 16 residues. V gave up 3 bases and J gave up 8 bases, with 22 bases separating them. In germline, CDR1 is SNHLY, CDR2 FYNNEI. This CDR3 is CASSEGAFSSIGGYTC. CDR3 sequence (DNA): TGTGCCAGCAGTGAGGGGGCATTTTCGTCCATCGGAGGCTACACCTGC.

V and J are TRBV29-1 and TRBJ2-3; 13 bases are a match to TRBD2. Germline values: CDR1 SQVTM, CDR2 ANQGSEA. CDR3 length equals 15 residues. The CDR3 nucleotides are TGCACCTTTAAATCGACTAGCGGGAGGACAGATACGCAGTATTTT. Its protein product is CTFKSTSGRTDTQYF.

With regard to this clonotype: A read error may be the cause here, since a much bigger clone is one base away. The V and J genes are TRBV12-3 or TRBV12-4 and TRBJ2-7; weak D call: TRBD2 (5 bases). The CDR3 is 16 residues long. Trimming took 6 bases from V and 7 from J, leaving 25 bases between them. The chain's CDR3 is CASSLTREVFRREQYF. In nucleotides, the CDR3 is TGTGCCAGCAGCCTAACTAGAGAGGTGTTTAGGAGGGAGCAGTACTTC.

The V call is TRBV30, the J call TRBJ1-1; D gene unclear. The CDR3 consists of 10 residues. Germline assignment: CDR1 GTSNPN and CDR2 SVGIG (reference sequence). Trimming removed 6 bases at V and 5 bases at J, with 7 bases between. The CDR3 nucleotides read TGTGCCTGTGGGAGGACTGAAGCTTTCTTT. This encodes CACGRTEAFF.

This chain connects TRBV29-1 to TRBJ1-1; possible D gene TRBD1, 5 bases. Germline loops: CDR1 SQVTM, CDR2 ANQGSEA. The CDR3 is made up of 13 amino acids. The V gene lost 4 bases and the J gene lost 1 base, with 10 bases spanning the gap. The CDR3 nucleotides read TGCAGCGTTGGTGACAGAAGGAACACTGAAGCTTTCTTT. Its protein is CSVGDRRNTEAFF.

In its sample, this clonotype was seen a few times. The chain has TRBV28 and TRBJ2-2, with D tentatively TRBD1 (6 bases). Germline lookup yields CDR1 MDHEN and CDR2 SYDVKM. CDR3 length: 14 residues. Trimming pared 5 bases from V and 4 bases from J, leaving 11 bases between. The CDR3 is CASSRTGSTGELFF. CDR3 nucleotide sequence: TGTGCCAGCAGTCGCACAGGGTCCACCGGGGAGCTGTTTTTT. Using reference TRBV28 and TRBJ2-2 for the parts outside the CDR3, the full variable domain is DVKVTQSSRYLVKRTGEKVFLECVQDMDHENMFWYRQDPGLGLRLIYFSYDVKMKEKGDIPEGYSVSREKKERFSLILESASTNQTSMYLCASSRTGSTGELFFGEGSRLTVL.

Written as DNA, the CDR3 is TGCGCCAGCAGCTTGGTTCTAGCGGGGGGTCAAGCTCCCTACGAGCAGTACTTC. This codes for CASSLVLAGGQAPYEQYF. The chain recombines TRBV5-1 with TRBJ2-7, with TRBD2 matching over 11 bases. The CDR3 is 18 amino acids. Germline V gene data show CDR1 as SGHRS and CDR2 as YFSETQ. V gave up 0 bases and J gave up 2 bases; unmatched junction bases: 10.

This clonotype turned up a few times. Sequence at one end of the junction differs from germline and may be a read error. The chain employs TRBV20-1 and TRBJ2-6; 9 bases agree with TRBD2. The CDR3 has 17 amino acids. Germline V CDR1 and CDR2: DFQATT, SNEGSKA (reference sequence). CDR3 protein: CSARSLAGRSGTNVLTF. The CDR3 DNA sequence: TGCAGTGCTAGATCCCTAGCGGGGCGCTCTGGGACCAACGTCCTGACTTTC.

The table lists this clonotype with many counts. The chain uses TRBV5-1 and TRBJ2-7, with D possibly being TRBD2 (5 bases). The CDR3 is 13 residues long. CDR1 and CDR2 from the germline V gene are SGHRS and YFSETQ. Trimming stripped 4 bases from V and 4 bases from J, with 12 bases between. CDR3 nucleotides: TGCGCCAGCAGCCCCGGACGGGGATACGAGCAGTACTTC. Amino acids: CASSPGRGYEQYF.

The rearrangement joins TRBV19 to TRBJ2-2, with 8 nucleotides matching TRBD1. CDR3 length: 14 residues. V lost 4 bases, J lost 9 bases, and 7 bases stayed unmatched. Germline-derived CDR1 and CDR2 are LNHDA and SQIVND (reference sequence). CDR3 region: CASSTDRGIWELFF. Written as DNA, the CDR3 is TGTGCCAGTAGTACTGACAGGGGAATCTGGGAGCTGTTTTTT.

The chain combines TRBV9 with TRBJ1-2, with 9 bases that match TRBD1. The germline V gene has CDR1 SGDLS and CDR2 YYNGEE. This CDR3 comprises 14 residues. Trimming removed 3 bases from V and 4 bases from J; junction bases left unmatched: 4. In DNA form, the CDR3 reads TGTGCCAGCAGCGGGGACAGGGAGTCCTATGGCTACACCTTC. Amino acids: CASSGDRESYGYTF.

This clonotype was seen a few times. The chain couples TRBV5-1 to TRBJ2-1; TRBD2 agrees at 12 bases. The germline V gene encodes CDR1 SGHRS and CDR2 YFSETQ. The CDR3 contains 18 residues. Trimming removed 0 bases from V and 6 bases from J; junction bases left unmatched: 10. The CDR3 DNA follows: TGCGCCAGCAGCTTGGAAAAGATGACTAGCGGGAGTGGCAATGAGCAGTTCTTC. It encodes CASSLEKMTSGSGNEQFF.